This T cell receptor (beta chain) is from a study of blood T cell repertoires in COVID-19 (dated by TCRdb to the early 2020s). Notes on the research overall: Samples from collaborators originated in the United States, Italy and Spain and spanned both the acute and convalescent phases of COVID-19. The material from the prospective study consisted of cDNA or gDNA derived from T cells, B-cell-depleted T cells, or PBMCs. Subjects who had been exposed to COVID-19, were actively infected with it, or had recovered from it provided the deeply sampled blood TCRbeta repertoires that made up the dataset. The repertoires were released in a freely available public database intended as a resource for research on the immune response to SARS-CoV-2. Samples were obtained from the ongoing ImmuneRACE study (first 160 participants) and from 1,254 subjects provided by 6 global collaborators. Nearly every sample came with metadata listing a de-identified subject ID, COVID-19 status, age in years and sex. Where HLA class I and class II types were available, the types were taken from metadata supplied by the sample provider, not from assay-based typing.

Per the germline V gene, ENHRY is the CDR1 and SYGVKD is the CDR2. The CDR3 spans 18 residues, from the cysteine through the phenylalanine. The DNA shown is the 54-base CDR3, in frame from base 1. Unmatched junction bases come to 7, with V trimmed by 4 bases and J by 0 bases. TCRbeta CDR3 regions were amplified from genomic DNA using the immunoSEQ Assay, a bias-controlled multiplex PCR. As for the authors' bioinformatics: The number of nucleated cells in each sample was estimated from the amplification of reference gene primers within the assay. To quantify the absolute abundance of each unique TCRbeta CDR3 rearrangement, sequence reads were collapsed and filtered. For each sample, productive Simpson clonality was calculated by taking the square root of Simpson's diversity index across productive rearrangements. This immuneACCESS table, as held by TCRdb, lists in-frame sequences with V and J called but not all clones. Of the missing ones, under half trace to an unresolved V gene in checked studies; the others have no known cause. The DNA was the basis for D and trimming; V, J and clone size are from that table. Across this sample there are 50,000 or so clones, with about 83% seen only once. The ten largest account for 20% to 25% of the sample.

Overall study results and their limits: The quantity of clinical and demographic metadata differed by source and by participant and was supplied without curation.

There are a few counts of this clone. Which antigen it targets is not known. No base qualities exist here, and no much larger clone lies one base off it. The collaborating institutions used their own protocols to collect whole blood in K2EDTA tubes. Collaborator samples were shipped for TCRbeta analysis as frozen whole blood, isolated PBMCs, or DNA extracted from either sample type. The clonotype comes from a woman older than 75 with acute or convalescent COVID-19. The V and J segments used are TRBV10-3 and TRBJ2-1; 12 middle bases align to TRBD2. The sample comprised peripheral blood. The base sequence is TGTGCCATCAGTGGTCTAGCGGGGGGGCCAAGCTCCTACAATGAGCAGTTCTTC. This yields the protein CAISGLAGGPSSYNEQFF.